The entry below gives a single T cell receptor (beta chain) sequence along with its context. This CDR3 comprises 16 residues. Germline lookup yields CDR1 SEHNR and CDR2 FQNEAQ (reference sequence). V lost 5 bases, J lost 5 bases, and 18 bases lay in between. The entry originates in a study of CD8 T cells in ankylosing spondylitis. TCRdb analysed the 5' RACE reads with MiXCR anew, one entry per CDR3 protein. Among 380,000 or so distinct CDR3 sequences listed, more than 20% were seen once. The chain has TRBV7-9 and TRBJ2-2; possibly TRBD1 for D (7 bases). The receptor was isolated from a male donor with ankylosing spondylitis or in good health (not recorded which). Sequenced: blood, either unsorted or a sorted T cell fraction (not recorded which). The CDR3: CASSPLEQGRTGELFF. The CDR3 DNA reads TGTGCCAGCAGCCCATTAGAACAGGGGAGGACCGGGGAGCTGTTTTTT. Together with reference TRBV7-9 and TRBJ2-2, the CDR3 gives the full variable domain: DTGVSQNPRHKITKRGQNVTFRCDPISEHNRLYWYRQTLGQGPEFLTYFQNEAQLEKSRLLSDRFSAERPKGSFSTLEIQRTEQGDSAMYLCASSPLEQGRTGELFFGEGSRLTVL.